This TCR beta chain originates from a study of blood T cell repertoires in COVID-19 (dated by TCRdb to about 2020). Turning to the overall study: Samples from collaborators originated in the United States, Italy and Spain and spanned both the acute and convalescent phases of COVID-19. The material from the prospective study consisted of cDNA or gDNA derived from T cells, B-cell-depleted T cells, or PBMCs. Subjects who had been exposed to COVID-19, were actively infected with it, or had recovered from it provided the deeply sampled blood TCRbeta repertoires that made up the dataset. A freely available public database, intended as a resource for researchers studying the immune response to SARS-CoV-2, is where the repertoires were released. Samples were obtained from the ongoing ImmuneRACE study (first 160 participants) and from some 1,300 subjects provided by 6 global collaborators. Sample metadata almost always included a de-identified subject ID, COVID-19 status, age in years and sex. Where HLA class I and class II types were available, the types were taken from metadata supplied by the sample provider, not from assay-based typing.

Study-level results and caveats: The amount of clinical and demographic metadata varied by source and participant and was provided uncurated.

TCRbeta CDR3 regions were amplified from genomic DNA by means of the immunoSEQ Assay, a bias-controlled multiplex PCR. On the study's bioinformatics: The number of nucleated cells in each sample was estimated by amplification of reference gene primers within the assay. Sequence reads were collapsed and filtered to measure the absolute abundance of every unique TCRbeta CDR3 rearrangement. For each sample, productive Simpson clonality was calculated as the square root of Simpson's diversity index across productive rearrangements. TCRdb provides this immuneACCESS table in a form limited to in-frame rearrangements. Some clones are lacking; in checked studies, under half of them reflect an unresolved V gene, and why the rest are absent is not known. The V and J calls and the clone size are those of that table, but D and trimming were determined from the DNA. For this sample the table gives around 200,000 clones, of which 89% were detected only once. The ten largest account for roughly 0.77% of the sample.

In the germline V gene, CDR1 corresponds to SGHTA and CDR2 to FQGNSA. Trimmed from V: 5 bases; trimmed from J: 7 bases; junction bases lacking a gene match: 4. The CDR3 spans 14 residues, from the cysteine through the phenylalanine. Only the CDR3 DNA is retained, 42 bases long and in frame from the first base. With regard to this clone: Its antigen is not yet known. Base qualities are not at hand, and no much larger clone is one base apart.

Participants in the prospective study were aged roughly 18 to 89 years, lived in under 30 United States geographic areas, and enrolled through a virtual design. In the prospective study, cohorts were assigned on the basis of participant-reported clinical history obtained from a screening survey and a study questionnaire. Recovered participants in ImmuneRACE Cohort 3 were defined as having two consecutive negative NP/OP PCR tests, clearance from a healthcare professional, or resolution of symptoms. Each participant in the prospective study had whole blood, serum and a nasopharyngeal or oropharyngeal swab collected by mobile phlebotomists. Participants in the prospective study had the option to provide additional blood draws and questionnaires over a 2-month period. Before DNA extraction, blood samples from the prospective study were shipped at room temperature or frozen.

Material: PBMCs or T cells enriched from blood (not recorded which). The rearrangement combines TRBV7-2 with TRBJ1-6; TRBD1 aligns with 8 central bases. The TCR comes from a woman under 30 who had recovered from COVID-19. DNA sequence: TGTGCCAGCAGCCCGGGGGACAGGAATTCACCCCTCCACTTT. The translation is CASSPGDRNSPLHF.